This entry lists 18 T cell receptor beta chains sequenced from one sample in a study of T cells in localized non-small cell lung cancer. Libraries were prepared by immunoSEQ multiplex PCR; TCRdb keeps only in-frame clonotypes and omits some of them. The sample has about 3,000 clones, approximately 19% seen once. Sample: lung tumor tissue, taken before any cancer treatment. These receptors came from a man aged 35-75 years with stage I squamous cell lung carcinoma.

The chain has TRBV28 and TRBJ1-4, with 8 bases fitting TRBD1. Germline values: CDR1 MDHEN, CDR2 SYDVKM. The CDR3 runs to 14 residues. Trimming at V came to 6 bases and at J to 5 bases, leaving 5 bases not matched to a gene. The CDR3 region is CASSSTGVNEKLFF. CDR3 nucleotides: TGTGCCAGCAGCTCGACAGGGGTGAATGAAAAACTGTTTTTT.

J is TRBJ1-1 and V is TRBV14; D gene unclear. V lost 7 bases and J 4 bases, leaving 13 bases between the germline ends. Germline V lookup: CDR1 SGHDN, CDR2 FVKESK. The CDR3 has 13 residues. In DNA form, the CDR3 reads TGTGCCAGCACTTCTCGGCCCCTCACTGAAGCTTTCTTT. This codes for CASTSRPLTEAFF.

This clone is termed large (0.1 to 1%). The rearrangement uses TRBV6-8 and TRBJ1-6, with no clear D. V lost 7 bases to trimming and J lost 8 bases, with 18 bases between them. Germline V gene data show CDR1 as MNHGY and CDR2 as SAAAGT. This CDR3 has 15 amino acids. CDR3 nucleotide sequence: TGTGCCAGCACCGACCCCCCGGGTGGGGATTCACCCCTCCACTTT. Translation gives CASTDPPGGDSPLHF.

This chain joins TRBV28 and TRBJ1-2; D remains ambiguous. The CDR3 totals 14 residues. Trimming shortened V by 5 bases and J by 4 bases, and 14 bases separated the two germline ends. Germline V gene lookup returns CDR1 MDHEN and CDR2 SYDVKM. The CDR3 bases are TGTGCCAGCAGTGCCATCGGAGGGATCTATGGCTACACCTTC. Translation: CASSAIGGIYGYTF.

By sample share, this clone is medium-sized. The gene calls are TRBV11-3 and TRBJ1-1, with a weak D call TRBD1 (6 bases). The germline V gene encodes CDR1 SGHNT and CDR2 YENEEA. Trimming removed 4 bases at V and 0 bases at J, with 15 bases between. This CDR3 has 16 amino acids. Here the CDR3 DNA reads TGTGCCAGCAGCTCACAACCGCCAGGGGTGAACACTGAAGCTTTCTTT. This encodes CASSSQPPGVNTEAFF.

This clone is medium-sized by share. The chain employs TRBV4-1 and TRBJ2-1; D possibly corresponds to TRBD1 (5 bases). With 1 base removed from V and 11 bases from J, the gap between germline ends came to 15 bases. Germline assignment: CDR1 MGHRA and CDR2 YSYEKL. This CDR3 comprises 14 residues. This CDR3 reads CASSQVGRAMKQFF. Written as DNA, the CDR3 is TGCGCCAGCAGCCAAGTAGGCAGGGCAATGAAGCAGTTCTTC.

The chain combines TRBV6-8 with TRBJ2-3; 7 bases map to TRBD2. CDR1 MNHGY and CDR2 SAAAGT come from the germline V gene. The CDR3 extends over 14 amino acids. V trimming: 7 bases; J trimming: 1 base; junction bases outside the gene matches: 5. The CDR3 loop is CASILRGGTDTQYF. CDR3 nucleotides: TGTGCCAGCATTCTTCGGGGGGGCACAGATACGCAGTATTTT.

The table lists this clone with a few counts. This chain joins TRBV11-3 and TRBJ1-1; perhaps TRBD1 as D (5 bases). CDR3 length: 14 residues. With 3 bases removed from V and 1 base from J, the gap between germline ends came to 9 bases. Germline V gives CDR1 SGHNT, CDR2 YENEEA. CDR3 nucleotide sequence: TGTGCCAGCAGCTTGGTCGGACAGAACACTGAAGCTTTCTTT. Amino acids: CASSLVGQNTEAFF.

This clone showed up just a few times. The chain is built from TRBV9 and TRBJ1-2, with D uncertain. Trimming left V 0 bases short and J 1 base short, with 10 bases between. Germline V gene sequence: CDR1 SGDLS, CDR2 YYNGEE. The length of the CDR3 is 15 residues. CDR3 nucleotides: TGTGCCAGCAGCGTAGCTACTTGGGGTAACTATGGCTACACCTTC. This translates into CASSVATWGNYGYTF.

The CDR3 reads CATGEGVANNSPLHF. The CDR3 nucleotides read TGTGCCACCGGGGAAGGGGTGGCGAATAATTCACCCCTCCACTTT. The rearrangement links TRBV12-2 to TRBJ1-6. TRBV12-2 constitutes a pseudogene. The CDR3 has 15 amino acids.

The chain combines TRBV18 with TRBJ1-1; TRBD1 is a possible D gene (5 bases). Germline V CDR1 and CDR2: KGHSH, LQKENI. The CDR3 extends over 13 amino acids. V lost 3 bases and J lost 8, with 13 bases in between. CDR3 DNA: TGTGCCAGCTCACCGTCAGGGACGGGGGAAGCTTTCTTT. Protein sequence: CASSPSGTGEAFF.

This clone qualifies as medium-sized. The chain joins TRBV9 to TRBJ2-7; weak D call: TRBD1 (5 bases). CDR1 and CDR2 from the germline V gene are SGDLS and YYNGEE. V gave up 7 bases and J gave up 2 bases, with 22 bases separating them. The CDR3 runs 16 residues. Here the CDR3 reads CASSQRLDSLTYEQYF. The CDR3 coding sequence is TGTGCCAGCTCACAAAGGTTAGACAGCCTAACCTACGAGCAGTACTTC.

The J gene is TRBJ1-5, the V gene TRBV27; TRBD1 aligns across 8 bases. There are 15 residues in the CDR3. V shed 6 bases, J shed 4 bases, and the junction held 8 bases outside the gene matches. CDR1 is MNHEY, CDR2 SMNVEV, per germline (reference sequence). The CDR3 protein is CASRPDRGGNQPQHF. The CDR3 region has the DNA TGTGCCAGCAGACCCGACAGGGGCGGTAATCAGCCCCAGCATTTT.

By frequency in the sample, this clone is medium-sized. This chain joins TRBV11-3 and TRBJ1-1; D is possibly TRBD1 (6 bases). CDR3 length equals 15 residues. V was cut by 3 bases and J by 0 bases, with 11 bases left in between. Germline values: CDR1 SGHNT, CDR2 YENEEA. In nucleotides, the CDR3 is TGTGCCAGCAGCTTGAGACAGGCCATGAACACTGAAGCTTTCTTT. Amino acids: CASSLRQAMNTEAFF.

This clone was found a few times. This chain links TRBV9 with TRBJ2-1, with 7 nucleotides matching TRBD1. Germline assignment: CDR1 SGDLS and CDR2 YYNGEE. This CDR3 contains 15 residues. Trimming took 2 bases from V and 7 from J; bases not matched to a gene: 9. CDR3 loop: CASSVRDSPMNEQFF. CDR3 DNA: TGTGCCAGCAGCGTCCGGGACAGTCCCATGAATGAGCAGTTCTTC.

The rearrangement uses TRBV18 and TRBJ1-3, with unresolved D. Per the germline V gene, CDR1 is KGHSH and CDR2 is LQKENI. The germline V and J ends were trimmed by 8 bases and 4 bases, with 12 bases remaining between them. CDR3 length: 13 amino acids. The CDR3 here is CASRDFSGNTIYF. The CDR3 region has the DNA TGTGCCAGCCGGGATTTTTCCGGAAACACCATATATTTT.

DNA of the CDR3: TGTGCCAGCACCCGGATCACTGAAGCTTTCTTT. Translated, it gives CASTRITEAFF. The chain combines TRBV12-5 with TRBJ1-1; D ambiguous. CDR1 LGHNT and CDR2 FRNRAP come from the germline V gene. The CDR3 length is 11 residues.

This sequence joins TRBV6-8 and TRBJ2-7; maybe TRBD2 (6 bases). The length of the CDR3 is 14 residues. Trimming left V 5 bases short and J 3 bases short, with 14 bases between. The germline gives CDR1 MNHGY, CDR2 SAAAGT. CDR3 residues: CASSEWGEVYEQYF. The CDR3 bases are TGTGCCAGCAGTGAGTGGGGGGAAGTCTACGAGCAGTACTTC.